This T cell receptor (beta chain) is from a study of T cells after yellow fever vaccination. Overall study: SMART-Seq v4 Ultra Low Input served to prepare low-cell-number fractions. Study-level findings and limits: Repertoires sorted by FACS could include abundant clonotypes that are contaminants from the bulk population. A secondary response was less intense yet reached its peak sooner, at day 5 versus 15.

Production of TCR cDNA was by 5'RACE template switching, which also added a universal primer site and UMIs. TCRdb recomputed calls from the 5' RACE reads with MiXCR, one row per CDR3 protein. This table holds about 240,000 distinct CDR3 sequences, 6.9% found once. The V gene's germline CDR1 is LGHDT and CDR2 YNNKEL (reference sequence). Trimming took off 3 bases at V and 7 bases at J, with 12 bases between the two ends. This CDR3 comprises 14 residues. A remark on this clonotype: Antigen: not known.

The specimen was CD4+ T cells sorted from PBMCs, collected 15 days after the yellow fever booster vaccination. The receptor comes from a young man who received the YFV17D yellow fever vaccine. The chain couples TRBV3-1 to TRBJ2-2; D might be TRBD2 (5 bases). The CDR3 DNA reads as TGTGCCAGCAGCCAGTTGGGCCGGGACGGGGAGCTGTTTTTT. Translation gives CASSQLGRDGELFF.